This T cell receptor (beta chain) originates from a study of blood T cell repertoires in COVID-19. The wider study: The United States, Italy and Spain provided the acute and convalescent COVID-19 samples.

Trimming left V 4 bases short and J 2 bases short, with 6 bases between. This CDR3 spans 12 amino acids. CDR1 PRHDT and CDR2 FYEKMQ come from the germline V gene (reference sequence). The table came from immunoSEQ multiplex PCR; TCRdb's copy has only in-frame clones and leaves some out. In the table there are 250,000 to 350,000 clones, approximately 91% of which are singletons. The TCR sequence derives from a woman aged 25 to 45 with COVID-19, enrolled during active disease. The specimen was peripheral blood. The V gene is TRBV13, the J gene TRBJ2-7, with D hard to call. The CDR3 region has the DNA TGTGCCAGCAGCTACCAGGCCTACGAGCAGTACTTC. The encoded protein is CASSYQAYEQYF.